The 3 T cell receptor beta chains listed next were all sequenced from one sample in a study of blood T cell repertoires in COVID-19 (TCRdb year 2020). The method was the immunoSEQ multiplex PCR assay. In its TCRdb copy, this immuneACCESS table keeps in-frame sequences only and misses some clones. Where compared with another copy, unresolved V genes explain less than half of these, and the others have no known cause. The sample table contains some 65,000 clones; only one count was recorded for more than 75% of them. The ten largest clones capture about 15% of the sample. The sequencing sample was made of peripheral blood. These receptors all come from a man aged 35 to 55 with COVID-19, enrolled during active disease.

This clone has only one observation. This rearrangement joins TRBV6-5 to TRBJ1-3; D not certain. This CDR3 spans 16 amino acids. Trimming left V 3 bases short and J 0 bases short, with 12 bases between. Germline V CDR1 and CDR2: MNHEY, SVGAGI. CDR3 sequence (DNA): TGTGCCAGCAGTTATTCCTTTTGGAGCTCTGGAAACACCATATATTTT. Residues: CASSYSFWSSGNTIYF.

The chain has TRBV6-5 and TRBJ1-4, with D uncertain. Germline V lookup: CDR1 MNHEY, CDR2 SVGAGI. The length of the CDR3 is 13 residues. Trimming cost V 5 bases and J 4 bases, with 8 bases left between them. This chain's CDR3 is CASSPRDNEKLFF. The CDR3 bases are TGTGCCAGCAGTCCGAGAGATAATGAAAAACTGTTTTTT.

This clone was observed a single time. The V call is TRBV5-1, the J call TRBJ2-1; TRBD2 matches 9 bases. Losses at the gene ends were 5 bases for V and 11 bases for J; bases not matched to a gene: 17. The germline V gene has CDR1 SGHRS and CDR2 YFSETQ. The CDR3 covers 16 residues. CDR3 DNA: TGCGCCAGCAGTGCTAGCGGGGTAGGGTTCTCGGGAAAGCAGTTCTTC. As protein: CASSASGVGFSGKQFF.